The clone carrying this T cell receptor (beta chain) was observed a few times. What it binds is not known. This entry belongs to a study of T cells in Graves' hyperthyroidism and ophthalmopathy. Broader study findings: Peripheral blood also featured most of the thyroid clonotypes expanded above 0.001. Ophthalmopathy and stable hyperthyroidism were told apart by a 13 V-J model.

Germline V lookup: CDR1 KGHDR, CDR2 SFDVKD. The CDR3 length is 13 residues. Between the trimmed V and J ends, which lost 4 bases and 6 bases, there was a span of 9 bases. Authors of the study amplified TCR beta CDR3 regions from RNA transcripts. Carried out on the TCR CDR3, a first-round RT-PCR used the HTBI primer set. TCRdb itself ran the multiplex PCR reads through MiXCR, one entry per CDR3 protein. The sample holds about 300,000 distinct CDR3 sequences, roughly 13% seen once. V usage is TRBV24-1 and J usage is TRBJ2-4; a possible D gene is TRBD1 (6 bases). What was sequenced was blood. The receptor comes from a woman aged 40 to 50 with Graves' hyperthyroidism. The CDR3 here is CATSETGLNIQYF. DNA of the CDR3: TGTGCCACCAGTGAAACAGGGTTAAACATTCAGTACTTC.